Listed here are 14 T cell receptor beta chains from one sample, sequenced in a study of CD8+CD57+ T cells in acquired aplastic anemia. Patients chosen for sequencing had shown CD8+CD57+ cell expansion by flow cytometry. Profiles of TCR beta VDJ and CDR3 were generated from a genomic DNA template. TCRdb re-derived calls from the reads in MiXCR, one entry per CDR3 protein. The sample records 100,000 to 150,000 distinct CDR3 sequences, approximately 36% being singletons. The sequenced material came from sorted CD4+, CD8+, or CD8+CD57+ T cells (not recorded which) from PBMCs. The receptors shown here come from a human donor with aplastic anemia.

This clonotype came up many times. V usage is TRBV5-5 and J usage is TRBJ2-7; TRBD2 agrees at 9 bases. The CDR3 is 15 residues long. In germline, CDR1 is SGHKS, CDR2 YYEKEE (reference sequence). Trimming at V came to 4 bases and at J to 0 bases, leaving 5 bases not matched to a gene. The CDR3 region is CASSPLGLASYEQYV. CDR3 in DNA: TGTGCCAGCAGCCCCCTGGGACTAGCCTCCTACGAGCAGTACGTC.

V is TRBV27 and J is TRBJ2-6; 10 nucleotides line up with TRBD1. This CDR3 comprises 15 residues. Germline CDR1 MNHEY, CDR2 SMNVEV (reference sequence). Losses at the gene ends were 6 bases for V and 5 bases for J; bases not matched to a gene: 4. CDR3 DNA sequence: TGTGCCAGCAGCAGGGACAGGGGCTGGGCCAACGTCCTGACTTTC. Translation: CASSRDRGWANVLTF.

The rearrangement links TRBV3-1 to TRBJ2-1; tentative D call: TRBD1 (5 bases). The V end was cut by 8 bases, the J end by 9 bases, with 14 bases between. Looked up from germline, CDR1 is LGHDT and CDR2 is YNNKEL (reference sequence). The CDR3 spans 12 residues. The CDR3 region is CASWAGPGEQFF. The CDR3 coding sequence is TGTGCCAGCTGGGCAGGGCCGGGTGAGCAGTTCTTC.

The CDR3 nucleotides are TGTGCCAGCAGTGCTGTGGGGTGGGTGGAGACCCAGTACTTC. Amino acid sequence: CASSAVGWVETQYF. V usage is TRBV2 and J usage is TRBJ2-5; D remains ambiguous. This CDR3 contains 14 residues. V shed 4 bases and J shed 5 bases, with 14 bases lying between them. From germline, CDR1 is SNHLY and CDR2 FYNNEI.

The rearrangement uses TRBV10-3 and TRBJ2-5; no clear D. The V end was cut by 4 bases, the J end by 10 bases, with 16 bases between. Germline lookup yields CDR1 ENHRY and CDR2 SYGVKD. The CDR3 contains 13 residues. The CDR3 sequence is CAISGSVNASQYF. The CDR3 DNA reads TGTGCCATCAGTGGTTCGGTCAACGCCAGCCAGTACTTC.

This clonotype appeared many times. V is TRBV7-8 and J is TRBJ2-3; D is ambiguous. The CDR3 has 14 amino acids. With 1 base removed from V and 3 bases from J, the gap between germline ends came to 8 bases. Germline V gene lookup returns CDR1 SGHVS and CDR2 FQNEAQ. The CDR3 spells CASSLGVDTDTQYF. As DNA, the CDR3 is TGTGCCAGCAGCTTAGGTGTGGATACAGATACGCAGTATTTT.

This clonotype has a count of ten or more. This chain joins TRBV29-1 and TRBJ2-1; 9 nucleotides align to TRBD1. The CDR3 covers 12 residues. CDR1 is SQVTM, CDR2 ANQGSEA, per germline. V shed 7 bases, J shed 7 bases, and the junction held 5 bases outside the gene matches. The CDR3 DNA reads as TGCAGCGCTTGGACAGGGGCGAATGAGCAGTTCTTC. Translation gives CSAWTGANEQFF.

At least ten counts were recorded for this clonotype. The chain links TRBV20-1 to TRBJ2-1, with D maybe TRBD1 (6 bases). V was clipped by 1 base and J by 6 bases, with 13 bases between them. In germline, CDR1 is DFQATT, CDR2 SNEGSKA (reference sequence). This CDR3 contains 14 residues. The DNA for the CDR3 is TGCAGTGCTAGAGCTCTCGGGACAACCAATGAGCAGTTCTTC. It codes for CSARALGTTNEQFF.

This clonotype occurred many times. The chain carries TRBV6-6 and TRBJ1-1; D perhaps matches TRBD1 (5 bases). Germline CDR1 MNHNY, CDR2 SVGAGI (reference sequence). V was clipped by 4 bases and J by 10 bases, with 10 bases between them. The CDR3 consists of 11 residues. The CDR3 DNA follows: TGTGCCAGCAGTTTGGACAACAGAGCTTTCTTT. Translating it yields CASSLDNRAFF.

This clonotype came up many times. This chain uses TRBV20-1 with TRBJ1-5; 12 bases align to TRBD1. V lost 4 bases and J lost 3; bases outside the gene matches: 7. CDR3 length: 16 residues. Germline CDR1 and CDR2: DFQATT and SNEGSKA (reference sequence). The CDR3: CSATTGQGAVNQPQHF. The CDR3 DNA follows: TGCAGTGCTACGACGGGACAGGGGGCGGTCAATCAGCCCCAGCATTTT.

This clonotype was detected ten times or more. The gene calls are TRBV6-1 and TRBJ1-6; TRBD1 aligns across 8 bases. Germline values: CDR1 MNHNS, CDR2 SASEGT. The CDR3 is 14 residues long. V was pared by 8 bases and J by 4 bases, with 4 bases of the junction left unmatched. CDR3 in DNA: TGTGCCAGCTGGGGACAGGAGTATAATTCACCCCTCCACTTT. Protein sequence: CASWGQEYNSPLHF.

With regard to this clonotype: This may be a read error: a much more frequent sequence differs by one nucleotide. No conserved phenylalanine or tryptophan ends this CDR3, so it is likely a read error. The chain is built from TRBV12-3 or TRBV12-4 and TRBJ1-5, with D hard to call. The CDR3 is 15 amino acids. Trimming shortened V by 5 bases and J by 4 bases, and 15 bases separated the two germline ends. CDR3 loop: CASSPGGLGNQPQHL. The CDR3 DNA is TGTGCCAGCAGTCCTGGCGGGCTCGGGAATCAGCCCCAGCATCTT.

This clonotype was seen once. This chain links TRBV7-9 with TRBJ1-1; D remains ambiguous. CDR1 and CDR2 (germline): SEHNR, FQNEAQ (reference sequence). Trimming stripped 8 bases from V and 3 bases from J, with 13 bases between. CDR3 length equals 13 residues. Here the CDR3 reads CASAGLVDTEAFF. CDR3 bases: TGTGCCAGCGCCGGGTTGGTGGACACTGAAGCTTTCTTT.

In its sample, this clonotype was seen many times. The chain couples TRBV7-8 to TRBJ2-7; tentatively, D is TRBD1 (6 bases). CDR1 and CDR2 from the germline V gene are SGHVS and FQNEAQ. V was cut by 3 bases and J by 3 bases, with 9 bases left in between. The CDR3 is 13 residues long. The CDR3 is CASSFRGIYEQYV. CDR3 nucleotides: TGTGCCAGCAGCTTCAGGGGAATCTACGAGCAGTACGTC.